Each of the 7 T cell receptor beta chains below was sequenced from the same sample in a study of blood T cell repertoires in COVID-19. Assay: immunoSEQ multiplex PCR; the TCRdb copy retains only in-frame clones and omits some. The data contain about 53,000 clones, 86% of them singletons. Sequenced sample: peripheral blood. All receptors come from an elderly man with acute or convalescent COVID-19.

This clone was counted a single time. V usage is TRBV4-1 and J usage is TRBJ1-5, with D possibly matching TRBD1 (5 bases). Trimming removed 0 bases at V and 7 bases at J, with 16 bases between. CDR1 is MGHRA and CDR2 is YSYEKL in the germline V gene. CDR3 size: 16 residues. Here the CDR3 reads CASSQEGGGARQPQHF. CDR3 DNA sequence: TGCGCCAGCAGCCAAGAGGGTGGAGGGGCAAGACAGCCCCAGCATTTT.

The CDR3 sequence is CASNTRGEGANVLTF. CDR3 nucleotides: TGTGCCAGTAATACCAGGGGAGAAGGGGCCAACGTCCTGACTTTC. J is TRBJ2-6 and V is TRBV19; a weak D match, TRBD1 (6 bases). This CDR3 region has 15 residues. CDR1 is LNHDA and CDR2 is SQIVND in the germline V gene (reference sequence). Trimming removed 7 bases at V and 4 bases at J, with 14 bases between.

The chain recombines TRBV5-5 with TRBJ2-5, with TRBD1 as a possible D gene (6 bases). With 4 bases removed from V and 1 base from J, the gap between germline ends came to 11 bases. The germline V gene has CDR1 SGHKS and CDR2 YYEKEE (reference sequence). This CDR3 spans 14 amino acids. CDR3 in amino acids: CASSSGQLQETQYF. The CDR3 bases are TGTGCCAGCAGCAGCGGACAGCTCCAAGAGACCCAGTACTTC.

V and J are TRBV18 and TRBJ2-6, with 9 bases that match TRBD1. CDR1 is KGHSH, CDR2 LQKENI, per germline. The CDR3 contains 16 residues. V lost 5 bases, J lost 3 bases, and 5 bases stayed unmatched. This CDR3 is CASSYQTGGGANVLTF. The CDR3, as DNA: TGTGCCAGCTCATATCAGACAGGGGGTGGGGCCAACGTCCTGACTTTC.

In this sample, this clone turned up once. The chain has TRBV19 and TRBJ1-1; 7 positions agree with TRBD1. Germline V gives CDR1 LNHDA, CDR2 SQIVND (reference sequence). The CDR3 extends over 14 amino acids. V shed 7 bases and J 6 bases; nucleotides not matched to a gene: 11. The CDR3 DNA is TGTGCCAGTAACCGTCGACAGGGTCAATCTGAAGCTTTCTTT. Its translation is CASNRRQGQSEAFF.

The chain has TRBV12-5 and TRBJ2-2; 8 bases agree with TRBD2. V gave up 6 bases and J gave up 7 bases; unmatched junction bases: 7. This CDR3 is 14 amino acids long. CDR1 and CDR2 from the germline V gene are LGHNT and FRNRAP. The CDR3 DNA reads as TGTGCTAGTGGGGGACTAGGGGCTATCGGGGAGCTGTTTTTT. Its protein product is CASGGLGAIGELFF.

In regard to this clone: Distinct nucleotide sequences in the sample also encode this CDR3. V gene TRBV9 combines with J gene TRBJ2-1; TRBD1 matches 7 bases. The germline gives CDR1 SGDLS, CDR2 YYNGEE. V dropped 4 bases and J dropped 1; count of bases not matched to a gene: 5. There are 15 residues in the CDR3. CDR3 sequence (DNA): TGTGCCAGCAGCTTACGGGACAGTTCCTACAATGAGCAGTTCTTC. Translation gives CASSLRDSSYNEQFF.